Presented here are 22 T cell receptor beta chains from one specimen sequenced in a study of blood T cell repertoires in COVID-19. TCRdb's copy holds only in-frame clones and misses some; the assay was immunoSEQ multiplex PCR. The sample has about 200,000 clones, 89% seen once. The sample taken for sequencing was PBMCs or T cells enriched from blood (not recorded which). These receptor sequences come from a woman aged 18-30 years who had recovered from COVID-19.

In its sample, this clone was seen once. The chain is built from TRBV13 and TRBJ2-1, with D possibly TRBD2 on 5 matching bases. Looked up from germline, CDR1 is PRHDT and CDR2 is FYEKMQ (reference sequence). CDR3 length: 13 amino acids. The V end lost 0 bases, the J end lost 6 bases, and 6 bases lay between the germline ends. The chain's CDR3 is CASSLGDFNEQFF. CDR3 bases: TGTGCCAGCAGCTTAGGGGACTTCAATGAGCAGTTCTTC.

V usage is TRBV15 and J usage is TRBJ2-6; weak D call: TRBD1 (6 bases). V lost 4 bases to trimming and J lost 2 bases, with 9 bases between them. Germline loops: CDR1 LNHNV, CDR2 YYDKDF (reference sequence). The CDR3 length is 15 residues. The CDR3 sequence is CATSTWTAGANVLTF. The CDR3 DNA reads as TGTGCCACCAGCACCTGGACAGCTGGGGCCAACGTCCTGACTTTC.

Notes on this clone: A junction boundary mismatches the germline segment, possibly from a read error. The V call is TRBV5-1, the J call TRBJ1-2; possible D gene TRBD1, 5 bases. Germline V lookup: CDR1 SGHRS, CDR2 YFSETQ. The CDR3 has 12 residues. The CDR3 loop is CASSLDEGVKGF. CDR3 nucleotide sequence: TGCGCCAGCAGCTTGGACGAAGGGGTGAAAGGATTC.

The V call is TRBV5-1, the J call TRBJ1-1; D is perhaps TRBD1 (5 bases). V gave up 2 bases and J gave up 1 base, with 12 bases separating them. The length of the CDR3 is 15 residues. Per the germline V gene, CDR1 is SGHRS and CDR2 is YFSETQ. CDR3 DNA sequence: TGCGCCAGCAGCTTTAGGGGAGCGGGGAACACTGAAGCTTTCTTT. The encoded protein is CASSFRGAGNTEAFF.

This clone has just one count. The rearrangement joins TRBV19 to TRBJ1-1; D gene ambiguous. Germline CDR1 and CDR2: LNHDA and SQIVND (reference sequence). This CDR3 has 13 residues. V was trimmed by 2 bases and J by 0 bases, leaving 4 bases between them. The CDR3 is CASSITLNTEAFF. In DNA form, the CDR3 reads TGTGCCAGTAGTATAACACTGAACACTGAAGCTTTCTTT. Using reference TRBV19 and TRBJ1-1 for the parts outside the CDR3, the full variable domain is DGGITQSPKYLFRKEGQNVTLSCEQNLNHDAMYWYRQDPGQGLRLIYYSQIVNDFQKGDIAEGYSVSREKKESFPLTVTSAQKNPTAFYLCASSITLNTEAFFGQGTRLTVV.

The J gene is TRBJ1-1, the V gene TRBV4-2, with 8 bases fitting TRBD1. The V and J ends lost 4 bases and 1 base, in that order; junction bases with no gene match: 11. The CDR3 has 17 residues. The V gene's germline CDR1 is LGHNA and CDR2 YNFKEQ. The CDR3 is CASSLFSGGDGNTEAFF. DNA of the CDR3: TGTGCCAGCAGCCTATTCTCAGGGGGCGATGGGAACACTGAAGCTTTCTTT.

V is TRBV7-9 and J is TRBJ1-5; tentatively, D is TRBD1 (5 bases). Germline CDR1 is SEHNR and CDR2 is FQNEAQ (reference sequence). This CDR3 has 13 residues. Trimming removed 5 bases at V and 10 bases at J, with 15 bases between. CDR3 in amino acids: CASSAGEGRPQHF. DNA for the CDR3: TGTGCCAGCAGCGCGGGGGAAGGGCGACCCCAGCATTTT.

CDR3 sequence: CAWNSGQGSAGELFF. For the CDR3, the DNA is TGTGCCTGGAACTCCGGACAGGGTAGTGCCGGGGAGCTGTTTTTT. The V gene is TRBV30, the J gene TRBJ2-2; 8 bases map to TRBD1. This CDR3 contains 15 residues. V lost 4 bases to trimming and J lost 6 bases; unmatched junction nucleotides: 10. Germline values: CDR1 GTSNPN, CDR2 SVGIG (reference sequence).

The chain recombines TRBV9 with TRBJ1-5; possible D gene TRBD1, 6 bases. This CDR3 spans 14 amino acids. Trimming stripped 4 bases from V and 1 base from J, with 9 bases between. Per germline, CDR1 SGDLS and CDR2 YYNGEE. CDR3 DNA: TGTGCCAGCAGCACCGGACAGAGCAATCAGCCCCAGCATTTT. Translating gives CASSTGQSNQPQHF.

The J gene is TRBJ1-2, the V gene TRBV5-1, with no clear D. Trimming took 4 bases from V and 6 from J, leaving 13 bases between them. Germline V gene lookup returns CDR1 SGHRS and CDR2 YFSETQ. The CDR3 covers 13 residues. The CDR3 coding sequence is TGCGCCAGCAGCGCATGGGGAGAGGATGGCTACACCTTC. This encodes CASSAWGEDGYTF.

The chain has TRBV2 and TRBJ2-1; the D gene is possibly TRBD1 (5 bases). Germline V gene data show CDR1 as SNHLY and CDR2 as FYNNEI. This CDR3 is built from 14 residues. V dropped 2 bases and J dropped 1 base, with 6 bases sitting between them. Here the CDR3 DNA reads TGTGCCAGCAGTGAACAGGGATCCTACAATGAGCAGTTCTTC. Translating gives CASSEQGSYNEQFF. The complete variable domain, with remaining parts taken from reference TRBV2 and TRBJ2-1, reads EPEVTQTPSHQVTQMGQEVILRCVPISNHLYFYWYRQILGQKVEFLVSFYNNEISEKSEIFDDQFSVERPDGSNFTLKIRSTKLEDSAMYFCASSEQGSYNEQFFGPGTRLTVL.

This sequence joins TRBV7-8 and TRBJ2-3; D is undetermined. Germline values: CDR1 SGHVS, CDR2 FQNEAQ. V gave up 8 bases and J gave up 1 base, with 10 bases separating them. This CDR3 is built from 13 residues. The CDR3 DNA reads TGTGCCAGCTTTGGCAGGCGCACAGATACGCAGTATTTT. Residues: CASFGRRTDTQYF.

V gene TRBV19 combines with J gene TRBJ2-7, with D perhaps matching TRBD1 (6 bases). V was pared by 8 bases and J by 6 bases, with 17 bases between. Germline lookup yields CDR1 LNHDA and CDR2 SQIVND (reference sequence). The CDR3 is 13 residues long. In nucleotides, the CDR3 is TGTGCCAGTGGAAGAGATCAGGGGCTCGAGCAGTACTTC. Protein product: CASGRDQGLEQYF.

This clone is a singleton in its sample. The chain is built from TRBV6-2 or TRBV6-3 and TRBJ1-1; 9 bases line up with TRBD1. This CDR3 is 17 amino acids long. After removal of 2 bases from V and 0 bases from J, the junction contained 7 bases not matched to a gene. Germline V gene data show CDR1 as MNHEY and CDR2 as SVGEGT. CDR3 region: CASSYPPQGALNTEAFF. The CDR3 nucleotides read TGTGCCAGCAGTTACCCTCCACAGGGGGCGTTGAACACTGAAGCTTTCTTT.

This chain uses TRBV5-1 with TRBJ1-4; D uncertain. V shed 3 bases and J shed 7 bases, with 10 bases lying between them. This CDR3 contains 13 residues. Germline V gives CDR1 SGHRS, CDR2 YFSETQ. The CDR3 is CASSSARAEKLFF. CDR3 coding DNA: TGCGCCAGCAGCTCGGCGAGGGCTGAAAAACTGTTTTTT.

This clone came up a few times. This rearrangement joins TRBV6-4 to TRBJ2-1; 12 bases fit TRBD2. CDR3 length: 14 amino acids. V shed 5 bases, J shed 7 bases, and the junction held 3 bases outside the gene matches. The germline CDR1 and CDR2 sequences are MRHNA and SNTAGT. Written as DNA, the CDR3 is TGTGCCAGCAGTCCCGGGACTAGCGGGAATGAGCAGTTCTTC. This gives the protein CASSPGTSGNEQFF.

CDR3 nucleotides: TGTGCCAGCAGCTTAGAAGCGGGCTATAGCAATCAGCCCCAGCATTTT. Translated: CASSLEAGYSNQPQHF. The chain joins TRBV11-2 to TRBJ1-5, with D hard to call. The CDR3 sequence is 16 residues long. Deletions cut 0 bases from V and 0 bases from J, with 9 bases between. Germline CDR1 SGHAT, CDR2 FQNNGV.

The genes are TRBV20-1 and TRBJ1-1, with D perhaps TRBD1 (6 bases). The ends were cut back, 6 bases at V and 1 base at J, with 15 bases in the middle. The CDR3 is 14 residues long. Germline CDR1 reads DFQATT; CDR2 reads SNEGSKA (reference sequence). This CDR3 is CSASYRVGNTEAFF. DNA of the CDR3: TGCAGTGCGAGTTACAGGGTGGGGAACACTGAAGCTTTCTTT.

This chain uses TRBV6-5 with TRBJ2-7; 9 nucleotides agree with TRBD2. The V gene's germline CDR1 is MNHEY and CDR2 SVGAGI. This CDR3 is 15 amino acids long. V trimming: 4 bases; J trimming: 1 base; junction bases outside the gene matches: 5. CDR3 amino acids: CASSFERGDSYEQYF. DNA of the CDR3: TGTGCCAGCAGTTTCGAGCGGGGGGATTCCTACGAGCAGTACTTC.

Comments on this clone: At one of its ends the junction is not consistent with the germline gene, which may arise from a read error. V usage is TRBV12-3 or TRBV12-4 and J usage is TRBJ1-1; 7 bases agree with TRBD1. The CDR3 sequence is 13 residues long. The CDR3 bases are TGTGCCAGCAGTAATGAGGGGGCCCCTGACGCTTTCTTT. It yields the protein CASSNEGAPDAFF.

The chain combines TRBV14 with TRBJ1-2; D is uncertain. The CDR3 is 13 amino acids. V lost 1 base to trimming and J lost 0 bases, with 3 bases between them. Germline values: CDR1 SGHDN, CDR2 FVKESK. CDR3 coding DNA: TGTGCCAGCAGCCAAGGAGCTAACTATGGCTACACCTTC. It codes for CASSQGANYGYTF.

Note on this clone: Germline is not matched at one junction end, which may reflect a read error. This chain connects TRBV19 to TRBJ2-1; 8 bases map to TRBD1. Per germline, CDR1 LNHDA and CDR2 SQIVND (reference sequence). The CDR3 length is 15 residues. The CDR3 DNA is TGTGCCAATAGTATTTCGCGACAGGGGATCAATGAGCAGTTCTTC. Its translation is CANSISRQGINEQFF.